This entry lists 7 T cell receptor beta chains sequenced from one sample in a study of CD8 T cells in Susac syndrome. Reverse transcription used roughly 0.5 to 1 ug RNA and random hexamers. TCRdb reprocessed the immunoSEQ multiplex PCR reads via MiXCR and lists one record per CDR3 protein. The sample holds 45,000 to 60,000 distinct CDR3 sequences; 90% to 95% are singletons and the top ten take 0.41%. The sequencing input was CD8+ T cells from PBMCs. The receptors here all came from a human donor in good health.

V gene TRBV7-9 combines with J gene TRBJ2-7; 10 bases fit TRBD2. This CDR3 comprises 14 residues. CDR1 and CDR2 (germline): SEHNR, FQNEAQ (reference sequence). J gave up 0 bases and V 4 bases, and 0 bases lay outside the gene matches. For the CDR3, the DNA is TGTGCCAGCAGCTGGACTAGCGGCTCCTACGAGCAGTACTTC. Residues: CASSWTSGSYEQYF.

This rearrangement joins TRBV7-9 to TRBJ2-7; TRBD1 agrees at 7 bases. This CDR3 contains 13 residues. Germline V lookup: CDR1 SEHNR, CDR2 FQNEAQ (reference sequence). The V gene end was trimmed by 3 bases and the J gene end by 5 bases; junction bases not matched to a gene: 4. The CDR3 protein is CASSFDRDNEQYF. CDR3 nucleotides: TGTGCCAGCAGCTTCGACAGGGATAACGAGCAGTACTTC.

The chain has TRBV29-1 and TRBJ2-1, with 10 positions matching TRBD1. After removal of 1 base from V and 13 bases from J, the junction contained 10 bases not matched to a gene. The CDR3 has 14 residues. Germline assignment: CDR1 SQVTM and CDR2 ANQGSEA. The CDR3 region is CSVEAPGQGLPQFF. CDR3 coding DNA: TGCAGCGTTGAAGCCCCGGGACAGGGGTTACCCCAGTTCTTC.

The V gene is TRBV3-1, the J gene TRBJ1-1; D not resolved. CDR1 is LGHDT and CDR2 is YNNKEL in the germline V gene (reference sequence). This CDR3 is 15 amino acids long. V gave up 3 bases and J gave up 0 bases, with 11 bases separating them. The CDR3 sequence is CASSQKTAMNTEAFF. CDR3 DNA sequence: TGTGCCAGCAGCCAGAAGACGGCCATGAACACTGAAGCTTTCTTT.

J is TRBJ2-1 and V is TRBV10-3; D assignment may be TRBD1 or TRBD2 (5 bases each). Germline CDR1 is ENHRY and CDR2 is SYGVKD. V lost 4 bases to trimming and J lost 6 bases, with 19 bases between them. This CDR3 is built from 16 residues. The CDR3 DNA sequence: TGTGCCATCAGTGGGGGGTTCCGGCTAGAAGGCAATGAGCAGTTCTTC. This sequence encodes CAISGGFRLEGNEQFF.

This clonotype showed up just once. The rearrangement links TRBV14 to TRBJ2-7; 8 nucleotides agree with TRBD1. CDR3 length equals 17 residues. The V and J ends lost 4 bases and 2 bases, in that order; junction bases with no gene match: 13. Germline V gene lookup returns CDR1 SGHDN and CDR2 FVKESK. CDR3 nucleotides: TGTGCCAGCAGCCCCTTGTTTGGACAGGGCCACACCTACGAGCAGTACTTC. This translates into CASSPLFGQGHTYEQYF.

This clonotype was detected a few times. The CDR3 loop is CAWQGRVEQYF. The CDR3 nucleotides read TGTGCCTGGCAGGGGAGGGTCGAGCAGTACTTC. V gene TRBV30 combines with J gene TRBJ2-7, with a tentative D call TRBD2 (7 bases). The germline gives CDR1 GTSNPN, CDR2 SVGIG (reference sequence). V was cut by 5 bases and J by 6 bases, with 11 bases left in between. This CDR3 has 11 amino acids.